The 30 T cell receptor beta chains given below trace back to one sample, sequenced in a study of blood T cell repertoires in COVID-19. Sequencing was performed with immunoSEQ multiplex PCR; in TCRdb, only in-frame clones are kept and a portion is missing. The sample yields around 220,000 clones, roughly nine tenths seen once. Sequences were obtained from peripheral blood. These TCRs come from a woman between 50 and 59 years old with acute or convalescent COVID-19.

DNA of the CDR3: TGTGCCAGCAGCTCAAACAGGGGTTACGAGCAGTACTTC. It is translated as CASSSNRGYEQYF. The chain carries TRBV7-2 and TRBJ2-7; 7 bases fit TRBD1. Germline V gene lookup returns CDR1 SGHTA and CDR2 FQGNSA. The junction had 4 bases not matched to a gene; V was cut back by 4 bases and J by 4 bases. This CDR3 is built from 13 residues.

J is TRBJ2-1 and V is TRBV30; tentatively, D is TRBD2 (5 bases). The germline gives CDR1 GTSNPN, CDR2 SVGIG (reference sequence). V lost 4 bases to trimming and J lost 9 bases, with 19 bases between them. The CDR3 has 14 residues. CDR3 sequence reads: CAWIPRPGGAEQFF. The CDR3 nucleotides are TGTGCCTGGATCCCCCGACCCGGAGGTGCTGAGCAGTTCTTC.

The chain couples TRBV7-2 to TRBJ2-6, with 9 bases that match TRBD2. Trimming at V came to 5 bases and at J to 3 bases, leaving 14 bases not matched to a gene. Germline V CDR1 and CDR2: SGHTA, FQGNSA. The CDR3 sequence is 19 residues long. CDR3 bases: TGTGCCAGCAGCCCTCGGAGTAGCGGGAGATTGCTTGGGGCCAACGTCCTGACTTTC. It is translated as CASSPRSSGRLLGANVLTF.

This chain joins TRBV6-5 and TRBJ1-6, with TRBD1 identical over 7 bases. Germline assignment: CDR1 MNHEY and CDR2 SVGAGI. J lost 5 bases, V lost 6 bases, and 1 base had no gene match. This CDR3 contains 13 residues. The CDR3 here is CASRGQHNSPLHF. CDR3 nucleotides: TGTGCCAGCAGGGGACAGCATAATTCACCCCTCCACTTT.

The chain couples TRBV29-1 to TRBJ2-3, with 10 nucleotides matching TRBD1. The V and J ends lost 4 bases and 3 bases, in that order; junction bases with no gene match: 13. The CDR3 has 17 amino acids. Germline V gives CDR1 SQVTM, CDR2 ANQGSEA. The CDR3 sequence: CSVAGTGEIGVTDTQYF. As DNA, the CDR3 is TGCAGCGTTGCCGGGACAGGGGAAATCGGGGTAACAGATACGCAGTATTTT.

This sequence joins TRBV7-8 and TRBJ2-4; D is possibly TRBD2 (6 bases). Germline assignment: CDR1 SGHVS and CDR2 FQNEAQ. Trimming pared 0 bases from V and 7 bases from J, leaving 16 bases between. The CDR3 length is 16 residues. CDR3 protein: CASSLAEGLARNIQYF. The CDR3 DNA reads TGTGCCAGCAGCTTAGCGGAGGGCTTAGCAAGGAACATTCAGTACTTC.

The J gene is TRBJ1-6, the V gene TRBV7-9, with unresolved D. V lost 4 bases and J lost 0, with 7 bases in between. CDR3 length: 15 amino acids. Germline V gene data show CDR1 as SEHNR and CDR2 as FQNEAQ (reference sequence). CDR3 in amino acids: CASSSGVSYNSPLHF. Written as DNA, the CDR3 is TGTGCCAGCAGCTCCGGGGTCTCCTATAATTCACCCCTCCACTTT.

V is TRBV11-3 and J is TRBJ1-1; 8 bases align to TRBD1. The CDR3 has 14 amino acids. Germline-derived CDR1 and CDR2 are SGHNT and YENEEA. Germline trimming cut 1 base from V and 4 bases from J; bases unmatched to any gene: 2. CDR3 bases: TGTGCCAGCAGCTTAGCAGGGGGCGTCACTGAAGCTTTCTTT. It specifies CASSLAGGVTEAFF.

The gene calls are TRBV7-2 and TRBJ2-7; 8 bases line up with TRBD1. The CDR3 is made up of 15 amino acids. Per the germline V gene, CDR1 is SGHTA and CDR2 is FQGNSA. V lost 5 bases to trimming and J lost 0 bases; unmatched junction nucleotides: 6. The CDR3 loop is CASSPQGGTSYEQYF. The CDR3 DNA is TGTGCCAGCAGCCCACAGGGGGGAACCTCCTACGAGCAGTACTTC.

The chain links TRBV7-9 to TRBJ1-3; 7 bases map to TRBD1. Germline values: CDR1 SEHNR, CDR2 FQNEAQ (reference sequence). The CDR3 has 14 residues. Trimming took 2 bases from V and 6 from J; bases not matched to a gene: 4. The CDR3 reads CASSLQGTENTIYF. CDR3 nucleotide sequence: TGTGCCAGCAGCTTACAGGGGACAGAAAACACCATATATTTT. The whole variable domain, filled in from reference TRBV7-9 and TRBJ1-3, reads DTGVSQNPRHKITKRGQNVTFRCDPISEHNRLYWYRQTLGQGPEFLTYFQNEAQLEKSRLLSDRFSAERPKGSFSTLEIQRTEQGDSAMYLCASSLQGTENTIYFGEGSWLTVV.

This clone was observed a single time. The chain joins TRBV6-1 to TRBJ1-2; 7 nucleotides agree with TRBD1. Germline values: CDR1 MNHNS, CDR2 SASEGT. The CDR3 runs to 15 residues. Trimming took 1 base from V and 4 from J; bases not matched to a gene: 6. CDR3 coding DNA: TGTGCCAGCAGTGAAGGAGGGGGCGCGGGCTATGGCTACACCTTC. Protein sequence: CASSEGGGAGYGYTF.

The chain combines TRBV28 with TRBJ2-4, with D hard to call. Per the germline V gene, CDR1 is MDHEN and CDR2 is SYDVKM. Trimming removed 4 bases from V and 1 base from J, with 8 bases in between. This CDR3 has 14 amino acids. The CDR3 loop is CASSSLSAKNIQYF. For the CDR3, the DNA is TGTGCCAGCAGTTCCCTGAGCGCCAAAAACATTCAGTACTTC.

This clone was seen a single time. The CDR3 DNA reads as TGTGCCAGCAGGTTGGGGGACAGGGGCACCTTCTCTGGAAACACCATATATTTT. Translating gives CASRLGDRGTFSGNTIYF. The J gene is TRBJ1-3, the V gene TRBV3-1 (or the pseudogene TRBV3-2), with 10 bases fitting TRBD1. Germline V gives CDR1 LGHDT, CDR2 YNNKEL (reference sequence). CDR3 length: 18 amino acids. V lost 6 bases, J lost 0 bases, and 11 bases stayed unmatched.

The genes are TRBV7-2 and TRBJ2-5; D may be TRBD2 (5 bases). Trimming shortened V by 1 base and J by 5 bases, and 11 bases separated the two germline ends. Germline CDR1 SGHTA, CDR2 FQGNSA. This CDR3 has 14 amino acids. The CDR3 is CASSLVGRRETQYF. CDR3 in DNA: TGTGCCAGCAGCTTAGTGGGCAGGAGGGAGACCCAGTACTTC. Complete variable domain (other parts from reference TRBV7-2 and TRBJ2-5): GAGVSQSPSNKVTEKGKDVELRCDPISGHTALYWYRQSLGQGLEFLIYFQGNSAPDKSGLPSDRFSAERTGGSVSTLTIQRTQQEDSAVYLCASSLVGRRETQYFGPGTRLLVL.

The chain carries TRBV10-3 and TRBJ2-7, with D possibly being TRBD2 (6 bases). With 6 bases removed from V and 2 bases from J, the gap between germline ends came to 20 bases. CDR3 length: 16 residues. Germline CDR1 is ENHRY and CDR2 is SYGVKD. The CDR3 reads CAISDPPGLSPYEQYF. CDR3 nucleotide sequence: TGTGCCATCAGCGATCCGCCGGGACTTTCCCCCTACGAGCAGTACTTC.

The chain combines TRBV4-1 with TRBJ2-5; a possible D gene is TRBD2 (5 bases). V was cut by 0 bases and J by 4 bases, with 18 bases left in between. CDR1 is MGHRA and CDR2 is YSYEKL in the germline V gene. The CDR3 spans 17 residues. The CDR3 loop is CASSQDRGSIPLETQYF. The CDR3 DNA sequence: TGCGCCAGCAGCCAAGACAGAGGGAGTATTCCCCTAGAGACCCAGTACTTC.

Notes on this clone: One end of the junction fails to match germline, which may point to a read error. This rearrangement joins TRBV7-9 to TRBJ2-7; 8 nucleotides align to TRBD2. This CDR3 has 15 amino acids. Germline lookup yields CDR1 SEHNR and CDR2 FQNEAQ (reference sequence). CDR3 DNA: TGTGCCAGCAGCCTAGCGGGCTCAGGGGTCTACGAGCAGTACTTC. This gives the protein CASSLAGSGVYEQYF.

V usage is TRBV30 and J usage is TRBJ2-5; possibly TRBD2 for D (5 bases). Between the trimmed V and J ends, which lost 2 bases and 5 bases, there was a span of 12 bases. This CDR3 is built from 13 residues. Germline V gene sequence: CDR1 GTSNPN, CDR2 SVGIG (reference sequence). CDR3 in amino acids: CAWSRASRETQYF. CDR3 coding DNA: TGTGCCTGGAGTCGGGCTAGCAGGGAGACCCAGTACTTC.

The chain combines TRBV11-3 with TRBJ1-2; 7 bases line up with TRBD1. The CDR3 has 15 residues. Germline V gives CDR1 SGHNT, CDR2 YENEEA. The V and J ends lost 5 bases and 5 bases, in that order; junction bases with no gene match: 11. CDR3 region: CASSPTDRAPYGYTF. DNA for the CDR3: TGTGCCAGCAGCCCTACAGACAGGGCCCCGTATGGCTACACCTTC. The full variable domain, in which reference TRBV11-3 and TRBJ1-2 provide the parts outside the CDR3, is EAGVVQSPRYKIIEKKQPVAFWCNPISGHNTLYWYLQNLGQGPELLIRYENEEAVDDSQLPKDRFSAERLKGVDSTLKIQPAELGDSAVYLCASSPTDRAPYGYTFGSGTRLTVV.

V usage is TRBV12-3 or TRBV12-4 and J usage is TRBJ1-2, with 7 bases identical to TRBD1. The CDR3 loop spans 13 amino acids. The trim removed 6 bases at V and 8 bases at J, leaving 9 bases unmatched. CDR3 region: CASSSDRAYGYTF. The CDR3 DNA sequence: TGTGCCAGCAGCTCCGACAGGGCTTACGGCTACACCTTC.

Details on this clone: Within the sample, other DNA sequences also encode this same CDR3. This chain uses TRBV18 with TRBJ2-7, with TRBD1 matching over 9 bases. V trimming: 6 bases; J trimming: 1 base; junction bases outside the gene matches: 4. Germline V gene lookup returns CDR1 KGHSH and CDR2 LQKENI. The CDR3 runs 14 residues. The CDR3 DNA sequence: TGTGCCAGCTCGCCGGGACAGGGATCCTACGAGCAGTACTTC. Its protein is CASSPGQGSYEQYF. The full variable domain, with the rest looked up from reference TRBV18 and TRBJ2-7, is NAGVMQNPRHLVRRRGQEARLRCSPMKGHSHVYWYRQLPEEGLKFMVYLQKENIIDESGMPKERFSAEFPKEGPSILRIQQVVRGDSAAYFCASSPGQGSYEQYFGPGTRLTVT.

For the CDR3, the DNA is TGTGCCTGGGGACAGGGGGCAGGGGAAAAACTGTTTTTT. Amino acid sequence: CAWGQGAGEKLFF. This chain links TRBV30 with TRBJ1-4, with TRBD1 identical over 11 bases. CDR3 length equals 13 residues. The germline V gene encodes CDR1 GTSNPN and CDR2 SVGIG (reference sequence). V was pared by 5 bases and J by 8 bases, with 4 bases of the junction left unmatched.

The chain combines TRBV11-2 with TRBJ1-4; D might be TRBD1 (5 bases). This CDR3 spans 11 amino acids. CDR1 is SGHAT, CDR2 FQNNGV, per germline. The V and J ends lost 5 bases and 7 bases respectively, with 5 bases between them. Written as DNA, the CDR3 is TGTGCCAGCAGCACAGGTGAAAAACTGTTTTTT. It codes for CASSTGEKLFF.

The V gene is TRBV6-6, the J gene TRBJ1-2; TRBD1 agrees at 10 bases. V lost 0 bases to trimming and J lost 7 bases; unmatched junction nucleotides: 8. The CDR3 has 16 amino acids. Germline V gene lookup returns CDR1 MNHNY and CDR2 SVGAGI (reference sequence). The CDR3 here is CASSYSSATGGGGYTF. CDR3 DNA sequence: TGTGCCAGCAGTTACTCCAGCGCGACAGGGGGCGGTGGCTACACCTTC.

V usage is TRBV29-1 and J usage is TRBJ2-2, with a possible D match to TRBD1 (6 bases). Germline V gives CDR1 SQVTM, CDR2 ANQGSEA. This CDR3 is built from 13 residues. V was cut by 6 bases and J by 3 bases, with 11 bases left in between. The CDR3 loop reads CSVAGADTGELFF. The CDR3 bases are TGCAGCGTGGCAGGGGCCGACACCGGGGAGCTGTTTTTT.

This chain joins TRBV5-1 and TRBJ2-3; a possible D gene is TRBD1 (6 bases). The germline V and J ends were trimmed by 6 bases and 3 bases, with 14 bases remaining between them. The CDR3 totals 14 residues. The V gene's germline CDR1 is SGHRS and CDR2 YFSETQ. The CDR3 coding sequence is TGCGCCAGCATCCCCGGCAGGGGAACAGATACGCAGTATTTT. As protein: CASIPGRGTDTQYF.

CDR3 region: CASSFGGEGETQYF. The CDR3 DNA is TGTGCCAGCAGCTTTGGCGGGGAGGGAGAGACCCAGTACTTC. The chain is built from TRBV7-8 and TRBJ2-5; 7 nucleotides align to TRBD2. Per germline, CDR1 SGHVS and CDR2 FQNEAQ. V was clipped by 3 bases and J by 4 bases; unmatched bases: 5. The CDR3 totals 14 residues.

The chain couples TRBV7-3 to TRBJ2-7, with D possibly being TRBD2 (6 bases). The CDR3 has 13 residues. Trimming took 2 bases from V and 2 from J, leaving 7 bases between them. CDR1 and CDR2 from the germline V gene are SGHTA and FQGTGA. The DNA for the CDR3 is TGTGCCAGCAGCTTAGCGGGACCCTACGAGCAGTACTTC. Translating it yields CASSLAGPYEQYF.

The rearrangement uses TRBV6-5 and TRBJ2-5; 10 nucleotides line up with TRBD2. CDR1 and CDR2 (germline): MNHEY, SVGAGI. CDR3 length equals 15 residues. Unmatched junction bases numbered 7, after V lost 5 bases and J lost 4 bases. The CDR3 DNA follows: TGTGCCAGCAGTCGAAGCGGGGGGGCCCCAGAGACCCAGTACTTC. Translated, it gives CASSRSGGAPETQYF.

The gene calls are TRBV30 and TRBJ2-2; D not resolved. The CDR3 spans 13 residues. The V gene's germline CDR1 is GTSNPN and CDR2 SVGIG (reference sequence). V lost 1 base to trimming and J lost 7 bases, with 10 bases between them. Written as DNA, the CDR3 is TGTGCCTGGAGTGCAAGTCCGGGCGGGGAGCTGTTTTTT. Amino acids: CAWSASPGGELFF.